These 9 T cell receptor beta chains were all obtained from the same sample, sequenced in a study of blood T cells in healthy people across ages. Together with a sample-barcoded 5' primer, a J-beta primer mix was included in a second PCR lasting roughly 7 to 11 cycles. TCRdb used MiXCR to reprocess the 5' RACE reads, holding one entry per CDR3 protein. The repertoire has roughly 800,000 distinct CDR3 sequences, 35% to 40% of them found once; the top ten carry 13%. Sequencing was performed on blood. These receptors all stem from a man aged 18 to 29 in good health.

This clonotype was seen more than once but under ten times. CDR3 region: CASSTRAASYNEQFF. The CDR3 nucleotides are TGTGCCAGCAGCACCCGGGCAGCCTCCTACAATGAGCAGTTCTTC. V and J are TRBV2 and TRBJ2-1, with no clear D. This CDR3 region has 15 residues. V shed 6 bases and J shed 0 bases, with 12 bases lying between them. Germline CDR1 SNHLY, CDR2 FYNNEI. The whole variable domain, filled in from reference TRBV2 and TRBJ2-1, reads EPEVTQTPSHQVTQMGQEVILRCVPISNHLYFYWYRQILGQKVEFLVSFYNNEISEKSEIFDDQFSVERPDGSNFTLKIRSTKLEDSAMYFCASSTRAASYNEQFFGPGTRLTVL.

This clonotype was detected only a few times. The J gene is TRBJ2-3, the V gene TRBV30, with 12 bases identical to TRBD2. In germline, CDR1 is GTSNPN, CDR2 SVGIG (reference sequence). The CDR3 totals 15 residues. The V segment lost 5 bases and the J segment 2 bases; nucleotides outside the gene matches: 5. CDR3 in DNA: TGTGCCTGGCGACTAGCGGGGGCCTCCACAGATACGCAGTATTTT. This gives the protein CAWRLAGASTDTQYF.

The sample holds a few counts of this clonotype. This chain uses TRBV6-2 or TRBV6-3 with TRBJ2-6; D not certain. CDR3 length: 16 amino acids. V was shortened by 6 bases and J by 0 bases, with 12 bases between the two germline ends. Germline loops: CDR1 MNHEY, CDR2 SVGEGT. The CDR3 DNA sequence: TGTGCCAGCAGCGTTGGTCTATACTCTGGGGCCAACGTCCTGACTTTC. Translation gives CASSVGLYSGANVLTF.

This clonotype appeared a few times. This rearrangement joins TRBV7-2 to TRBJ2-5, with TRBD2 matching 8 bases. This CDR3 contains 19 residues. Germline-derived CDR1 and CDR2 are SGHTA and FQGNSA. V lost 4 bases, J lost 2 bases, and 18 bases stayed unmatched. In DNA, the CDR3 is TGTGCCAGCAGCTCGCTCGATAGACTAGCGCACTTCCGACAAGAGACCCAGTACTTC. It codes for CASSSLDRLAHFRQETQYF.

Ten or more counts support this clonotype. The gene calls are TRBV6-2 or TRBV6-3 and TRBJ2-3, with D unresolved. The CDR3 runs to 14 residues. In germline, CDR1 is MNHEY, CDR2 SVGEGT. The germline V and J ends were trimmed by 2 bases and 4 bases, with 10 bases remaining between them. The CDR3 protein is CASSYDSRADTQYF. As DNA, the CDR3 is TGTGCCAGCAGTTACGACTCCCGGGCAGATACGCAGTATTTT.

The CDR3 bases are TGTGCCAGCAGCTTGGATCAGGCAGGGAAGACCCAGTACTTC. Protein product: CASSLDQAGKTQYF. This chain uses TRBV5-5 with TRBJ2-5; TRBD1 might be the D (5 bases). CDR1 SGHKS and CDR2 YYEKEE come from the germline V gene (reference sequence). This CDR3 region has 14 residues. Trimming removed 0 bases from V and 6 bases from J, with 12 bases in between.

This clonotype was seen a handful of times. The chain couples TRBV7-9 to TRBJ1-2; 11 bases are shared with TRBD1. The length of the CDR3 is 14 residues. Unmatched junction bases numbered 5, after V lost 4 bases and J lost 7 bases. Germline CDR1 reads SEHNR; CDR2 reads FQNEAQ (reference sequence). The CDR3 bases are TGTGCCAGCAGCTACCCGGACAGGGGGCCTGGCTACACCTTC. Its translation is CASSYPDRGPGYTF.

V usage is TRBV29-1 and J usage is TRBJ2-1, with TRBD2 matching 8 bases. CDR1 and CDR2 from the germline V gene are SQVTM and ANQGSEA. This CDR3 has 13 residues. The ends lost 6 bases at V and 4 bases at J; junction bases unmatched: 5. The CDR3 DNA follows: TGCAGCGTCCTACTAGCGGAGTACAATGAGCAGTTCTTC. It yields the protein CSVLLAEYNEQFF.

There are many counts of this clonotype. The chain recombines TRBV4-1 with TRBJ2-7; 9 nucleotides line up with TRBD1. The CDR3 spans 16 residues. CDR1 and CDR2 from the germline V gene are MGHRA and YSYEKL. J was trimmed by 3 bases and V by 0 bases; bases with no gene match: 6. The DNA for the CDR3 is TGCGCCAGCAGCCAAGATTTAGGACAGGGGTACTACGAGCAGTACTTC. The encoded protein is CASSQDLGQGYYEQYF.